This TCR beta chain originates from a study of control samples from healthy donors and cancer patients. Method: immunoSEQ multiplex PCR; TCRdb's copy keeps in-frame clones and lacks some. Of more than 140,000 clones in the sample, roughly 89% were seen once. V gave up 3 bases and J gave up 1 base, with 4 bases separating them. There are 12 residues in the CDR3. CDR1 is SGHTA, CDR2 FQGNSA, per germline. The rearrangement uses TRBV7-2 and TRBJ2-7; no reliable D call. The origin of this receptor is a man aged 18 to 29 in good health. The sample consisted of blood. CDR3 nucleotide sequence: TGTGCCAGCAGCTTTGGATCCTACGAGCAGTACTTC. This encodes CASSFGSYEQYF.